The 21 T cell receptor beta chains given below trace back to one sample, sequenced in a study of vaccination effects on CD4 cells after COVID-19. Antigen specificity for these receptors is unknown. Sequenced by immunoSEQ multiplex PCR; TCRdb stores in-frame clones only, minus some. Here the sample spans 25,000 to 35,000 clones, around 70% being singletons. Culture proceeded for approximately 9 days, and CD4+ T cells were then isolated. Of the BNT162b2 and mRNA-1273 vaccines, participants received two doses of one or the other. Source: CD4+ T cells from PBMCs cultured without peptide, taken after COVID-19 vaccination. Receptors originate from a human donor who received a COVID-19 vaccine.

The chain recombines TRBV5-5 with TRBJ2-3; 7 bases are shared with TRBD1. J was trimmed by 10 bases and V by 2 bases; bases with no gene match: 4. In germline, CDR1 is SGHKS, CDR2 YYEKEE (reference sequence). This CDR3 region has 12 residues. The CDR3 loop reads CASSLEGQSQYF. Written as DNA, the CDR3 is TGTGCCAGCAGCTTAGAGGGACAGTCGCAGTATTTT.

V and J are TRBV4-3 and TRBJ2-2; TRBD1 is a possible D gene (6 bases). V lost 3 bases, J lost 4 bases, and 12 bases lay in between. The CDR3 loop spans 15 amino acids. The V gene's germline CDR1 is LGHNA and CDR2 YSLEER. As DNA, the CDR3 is TGCGCCAGCAGCCAGAGGACAGAGGCCACCGGGGAGCTGTTTTTT. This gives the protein CASSQRTEATGELFF.

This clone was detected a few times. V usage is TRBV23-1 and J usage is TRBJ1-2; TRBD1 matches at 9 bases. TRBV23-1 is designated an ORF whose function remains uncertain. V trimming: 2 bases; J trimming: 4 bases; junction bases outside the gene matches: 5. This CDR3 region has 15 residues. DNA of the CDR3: TGCGCCAGCAGTCAAAGGACAGGGGTATCCTATGGCTACACCTTC. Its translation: CASSQRTGVSYGYTF.

This CDR3 reads CASSEVQGATQNIQYF. In DNA, the CDR3 is TGTGCCAGCAGTGAAGTCCAGGGGGCAACTCAGAACATTCAGTACTTC. The rearrangement joins TRBV6-1 to TRBJ2-4, with TRBD1 matching over 8 bases. The V gene's germline CDR1 is MNHNS and CDR2 SASEGT. The CDR3 length is 16 residues. The J segment lost 7 bases and the V segment lost 1 base, leaving 9 bases of the junction unmatched.

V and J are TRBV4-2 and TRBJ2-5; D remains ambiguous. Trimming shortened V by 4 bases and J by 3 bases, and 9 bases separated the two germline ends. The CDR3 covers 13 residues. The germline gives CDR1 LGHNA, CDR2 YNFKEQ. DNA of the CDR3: TGTGCCAGCAGCCCTGCAATCAAAGAGACCCAGTACTTC. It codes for CASSPAIKETQYF.

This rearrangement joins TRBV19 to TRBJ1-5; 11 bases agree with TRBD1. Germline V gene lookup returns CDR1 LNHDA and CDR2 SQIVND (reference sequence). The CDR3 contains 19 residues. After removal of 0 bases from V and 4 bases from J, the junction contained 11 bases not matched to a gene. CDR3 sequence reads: CASSIDAPRTGGQNQPQHF. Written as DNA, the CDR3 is TGTGCCAGTAGTATAGACGCCCCGCGGACAGGGGGCCAGAATCAGCCCCAGCATTTT.

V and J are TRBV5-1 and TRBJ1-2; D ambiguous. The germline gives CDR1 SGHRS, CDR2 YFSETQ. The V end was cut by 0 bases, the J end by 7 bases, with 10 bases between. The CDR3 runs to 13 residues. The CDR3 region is CASSLVAEGGYTF. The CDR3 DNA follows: TGCGCCAGCAGCTTGGTTGCAGAGGGTGGCTACACCTTC.

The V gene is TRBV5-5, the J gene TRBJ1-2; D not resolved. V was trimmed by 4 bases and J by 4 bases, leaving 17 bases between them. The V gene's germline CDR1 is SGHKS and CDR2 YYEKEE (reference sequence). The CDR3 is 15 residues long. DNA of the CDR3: TGTGCCAGCAGCCCCGGTGGGCCCCCCGGCTATGGCTACACCTTC. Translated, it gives CASSPGGPPGYGYTF.

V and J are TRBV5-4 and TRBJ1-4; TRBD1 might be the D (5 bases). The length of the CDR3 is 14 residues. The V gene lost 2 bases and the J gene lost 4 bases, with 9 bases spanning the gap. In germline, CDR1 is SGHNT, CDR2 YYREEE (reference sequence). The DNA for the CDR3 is TGTGCCAGCAGCTTCGGGGGAATTAATGAAAAACTGTTTTTT. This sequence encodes CASSFGGINEKLFF.

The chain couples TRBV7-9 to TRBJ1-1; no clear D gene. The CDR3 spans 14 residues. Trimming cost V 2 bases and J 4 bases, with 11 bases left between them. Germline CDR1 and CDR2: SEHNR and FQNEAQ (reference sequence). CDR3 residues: CASSLKRTATEAFF. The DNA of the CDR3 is TGTGCCAGCAGCTTAAAAAGGACGGCCACTGAAGCTTTCTTT.

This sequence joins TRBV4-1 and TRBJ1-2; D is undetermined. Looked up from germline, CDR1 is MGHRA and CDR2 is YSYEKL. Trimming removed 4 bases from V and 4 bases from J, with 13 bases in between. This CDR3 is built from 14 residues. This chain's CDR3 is CASSPLRLGYGYTF. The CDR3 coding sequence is TGCGCCAGCAGCCCACTACGGCTAGGCTATGGCTACACCTTC.

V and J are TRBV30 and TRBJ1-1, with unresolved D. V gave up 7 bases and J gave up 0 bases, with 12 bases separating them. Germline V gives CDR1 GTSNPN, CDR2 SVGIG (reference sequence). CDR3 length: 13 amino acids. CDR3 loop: CALQATMNTEAFF. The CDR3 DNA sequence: TGTGCCTTACAAGCGACAATGAACACTGAAGCTTTCTTT.

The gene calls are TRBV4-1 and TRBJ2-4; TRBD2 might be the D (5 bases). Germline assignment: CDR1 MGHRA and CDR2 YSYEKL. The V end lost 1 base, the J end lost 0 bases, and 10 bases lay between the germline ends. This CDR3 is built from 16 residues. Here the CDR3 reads CASSQGEQQAKNIQYF. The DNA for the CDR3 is TGCGCCAGCAGCCAAGGGGAGCAGCAAGCCAAAAACATTCAGTACTTC.

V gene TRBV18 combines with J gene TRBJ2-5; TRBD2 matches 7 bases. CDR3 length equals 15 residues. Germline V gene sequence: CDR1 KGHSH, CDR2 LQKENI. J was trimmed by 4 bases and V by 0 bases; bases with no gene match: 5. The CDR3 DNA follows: TGTGCCAGCTCACCACCAAGGGGAGGGGCAGAGACCCAGTACTTC. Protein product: CASSPPRGGAETQYF.

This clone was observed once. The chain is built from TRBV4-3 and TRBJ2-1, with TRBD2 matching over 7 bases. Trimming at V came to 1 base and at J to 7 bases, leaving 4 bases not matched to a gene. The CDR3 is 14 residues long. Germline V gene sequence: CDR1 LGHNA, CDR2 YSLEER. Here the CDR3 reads CASSQVGGGNEQFF. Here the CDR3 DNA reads TGCGCCAGCAGCCAAGTTGGGGGAGGGAATGAGCAGTTCTTC.

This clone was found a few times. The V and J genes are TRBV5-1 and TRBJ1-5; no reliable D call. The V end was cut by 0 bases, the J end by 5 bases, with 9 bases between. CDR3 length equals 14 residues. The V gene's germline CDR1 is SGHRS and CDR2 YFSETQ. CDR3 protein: CASSLVPGDQPQHF. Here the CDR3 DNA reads TGCGCCAGCAGCTTGGTTCCGGGAGATCAGCCCCAGCATTTT.

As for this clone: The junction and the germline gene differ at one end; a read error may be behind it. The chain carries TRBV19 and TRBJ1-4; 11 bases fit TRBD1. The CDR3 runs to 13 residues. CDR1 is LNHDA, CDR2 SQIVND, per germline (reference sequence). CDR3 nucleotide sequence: TGTGCCAGTAGTTCAGGACAGGGGGCGTCGTCCGCCTTT. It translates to CASSSGQGASSAF. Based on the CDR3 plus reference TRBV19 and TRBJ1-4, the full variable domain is DGGITQSPKYLFRKEGQNVTLSCEQNLNHDAMYWYRQDPGQGLRLIYYSQIVNDFQKGDIAEGYSVSREKKESFPLTVTSAQKNPTAFYLCASSSGQGASSAFGSGTQLSVL.

The CDR3 coding sequence is TGTGCCAGCAGCCGTCTAACAGGGGAAGGCGAAAAACTGTTTTTT. Translated: CASSRLTGEGEKLFF. The chain has TRBV5-6 and TRBJ1-4; 7 positions agree with TRBD1. The length of the CDR3 is 15 residues. Unmatched junction bases numbered 11, after V lost 4 bases and J lost 8 bases. Germline CDR1 reads SGHDT; CDR2 reads YYEEEE.

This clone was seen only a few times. CDR3 protein: CASSLGPGFNTEAFF. DNA of the CDR3: TGTGCCAGCAGCTTAGGTCCAGGGTTCAACACTGAAGCTTTCTTT. This chain joins TRBV7-2 and TRBJ1-1; D might be TRBD1 (5 bases). V shed 1 base and J shed 2 bases, with 11 bases lying between them. This CDR3 has 15 residues. Germline-derived CDR1 and CDR2 are SGHTA and FQGNSA.

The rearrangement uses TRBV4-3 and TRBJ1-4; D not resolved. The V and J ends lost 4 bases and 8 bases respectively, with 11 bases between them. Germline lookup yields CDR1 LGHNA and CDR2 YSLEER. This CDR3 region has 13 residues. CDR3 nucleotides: TGCGCCAGCAGCCCGACCCGTGTGGAAAAACTGTTTTTT. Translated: CASSPTRVEKLFF.

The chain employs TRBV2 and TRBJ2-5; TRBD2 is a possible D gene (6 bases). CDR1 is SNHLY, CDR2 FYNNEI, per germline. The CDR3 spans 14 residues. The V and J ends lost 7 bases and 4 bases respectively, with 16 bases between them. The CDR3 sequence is CASTDLSAGETQYF. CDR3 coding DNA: TGTGCCAGCACGGACCTTTCAGCGGGAGAGACCCAGTACTTC.